Following are 29 T cell receptor beta chains from one sample sequenced in a study of blood T cell repertoires in COVID-19. This table comes from immunoSEQ multiplex PCR, and its TCRdb copy is limited to in-frame clones, with some not included. The table records under 200,000 clones, around 86% of them present only once. The sequencing input was PBMCs or T cells enriched from blood (not recorded which). The receptors shown here come from a woman in her thirties or forties in a cohort exposed to, infected with or recovered from COVID-19 (not recorded which).

This sequence joins TRBV4-1 and TRBJ2-7; D gene uncertain. The CDR3 is 14 residues long. V was pared by 0 bases and J by 2 bases, with 8 bases between. CDR1 is MGHRA, CDR2 YSYEKL, per germline. CDR3 region: CASSQDQVAYEQYF. The CDR3 coding sequence is TGCGCCAGCAGCCAAGACCAGGTAGCCTACGAGCAGTACTTC.

V and J are TRBV11-3 and TRBJ2-7; 11 bases map to TRBD1. Losses at the gene ends were 1 base for V and 6 bases for J; bases not matched to a gene: 8. This CDR3 has 16 amino acids. Germline V CDR1 and CDR2: SGHNT, YENEEA. The CDR3 is CASSLVSGTGGLEQYF. The DNA for the CDR3 is TGTGCCAGCAGCTTAGTGAGCGGGACAGGGGGGCTCGAGCAGTACTTC.

This rearrangement joins TRBV3-1 (or the pseudogene TRBV3-2) to TRBJ1-1, with TRBD1 as a possible D gene (5 bases). The CDR3 has 15 residues. V lost 1 base, J lost 4 bases, and 13 bases lay in between. CDR1 and CDR2 from the germline V gene are LGHDT and YNNKEL (reference sequence). The CDR3 sequence: CASSQAGWEATEAFF. The CDR3 DNA reads TGTGCCAGCAGCCAAGCAGGGTGGGAAGCCACTGAAGCTTTCTTT.

This chain uses TRBV27 with TRBJ1-1, with 7 bases fitting TRBD1. Germline loops: CDR1 MNHEY, CDR2 SMNVEV (reference sequence). The CDR3 is 19 residues long. V was clipped by 6 bases and J by 0 bases; unmatched bases: 19. CDR3 protein: CASSLRSAGQSSLNTEAFF. The CDR3 DNA reads TGTGCCAGCAGCCTCCGATCCGCGGGACAGAGTTCCTTGAACACTGAAGCTTTCTTT.

The chain links TRBV19 to TRBJ1-3; possibly TRBD1 for D (6 bases). The CDR3 covers 15 residues. Germline CDR1 LNHDA, CDR2 SQIVND (reference sequence). Trimming took 5 bases from V and 5 from J, leaving 16 bases between them. CDR3: CASSPSGGIRNTIYF. CDR3 DNA sequence: TGTGCCAGTAGTCCAAGCGGGGGCATTAGAAACACCATATATTTT.

This clone appeared a single time. V usage is TRBV27 and J usage is TRBJ2-1; D gene ambiguous. CDR3 size: 14 residues. V gave up 6 bases and J gave up 5 bases, with 14 bases separating them. From germline, CDR1 is MNHEY and CDR2 SMNVEV (reference sequence). CDR3 protein: CASRPEEVHNEQFF. For the CDR3, the DNA is TGTGCCAGCAGGCCCGAAGAGGTCCACAATGAGCAGTTCTTC.

V is TRBV19 and J is TRBJ2-1, with 8 bases matching TRBD2. CDR1 is LNHDA and CDR2 is SQIVND in the germline V gene (reference sequence). The CDR3 spans 15 residues. After removal of 1 base from V and 4 bases from J, the junction contained 3 bases not matched to a gene. CDR3 protein: CASSIVGGGYNEQFF. DNA of the CDR3: TGTGCCAGTAGTATAGTCGGGGGGGGATACAATGAGCAGTTCTTC.

The J gene is TRBJ1-4, the V gene TRBV9; D ambiguous. Trimming shortened V by 1 base and J by 8 bases, and 15 bases separated the two germline ends. In germline, CDR1 is SGDLS, CDR2 YYNGEE. This CDR3 has 15 amino acids. CDR3 in amino acids: CASSVTLEGREKLFF. Here the CDR3 DNA reads TGTGCCAGCAGCGTAACGTTGGAGGGTCGGGAAAAACTGTTTTTT.

V is TRBV7-8 and J is TRBJ2-3; 9 bases fit TRBD1. With 7 bases clipped from V and 1 base from J, the junction kept 6 bases outside the gene matches. From germline, CDR1 is SGHVS and CDR2 FQNEAQ. The CDR3 contains 15 residues. The CDR3 here is CASTQGAGGTDTQYF. CDR3 DNA sequence: TGTGCCAGCACACAGGGGGCCGGGGGCACAGATACGCAGTATTTT.

The gene calls are TRBV9 and TRBJ2-1; D is perhaps TRBD1 (6 bases). Trimming shortened V by 0 bases and J by 7 bases, and 11 bases separated the two germline ends. Germline lookup yields CDR1 SGDLS and CDR2 YYNGEE. The CDR3 spans 14 residues. The CDR3 loop reads CASSVEGQGNEQFF. As DNA, the CDR3 is TGTGCCAGCAGCGTAGAGGGGCAGGGGAATGAGCAGTTCTTC.

The V gene is TRBV6-2 or TRBV6-3, the J gene TRBJ2-3; D uncertain. This CDR3 comprises 12 residues. Germline CDR1 is MNHEY and CDR2 is SVGEGT. Between the trimmed V and J ends, which lost 5 bases and 12 bases, there was a span of 15 bases. The CDR3, as DNA: TGTGCCAGCAGTGGAGCAAAAAGCCCCCAGTATTTT. Translated, it gives CASSGAKSPQYF.

The chain carries TRBV19 and TRBJ2-3; TRBD2 might be the D (5 bases). The V end lost 3 bases, the J end lost 3 bases, and 13 bases lay between the germline ends. This CDR3 has 15 amino acids. CDR1 LNHDA and CDR2 SQIVND come from the germline V gene (reference sequence). CDR3 loop: CASSMRVWETDTQYF. DNA for the CDR3: TGTGCCAGTAGTATGAGGGTCTGGGAAACAGATACGCAGTATTTT.

The chain joins TRBV6-5 to TRBJ1-4, with 8 bases that match TRBD1. The germline V gene has CDR1 MNHEY and CDR2 SVGAGI. With V trimmed by 7 bases and J by 8 bases, 6 bases remained unmatched. This CDR3 has 13 amino acids. The CDR3 DNA follows: TGTGCCAGCAAGGACAGGGTAGGGGAAAAACTGTTTTTT. Its protein is CASKDRVGEKLFF.

The chain links TRBV21-1 to TRBJ1-1. TRBV21-1 is a pseudogene. The CDR3 has 14 amino acids. The CDR3 here is CASSTHPGDTEAFF. CDR3 nucleotides: TGTGCCAGCAGCACACATCCGGGAGACACTGAAGCTTTCTTT.

The V gene is TRBV5-5, the J gene TRBJ2-3, with D possibly matching TRBD1 (5 bases). The CDR3 totals 15 residues. Germline lookup yields CDR1 SGHKS and CDR2 YYEKEE (reference sequence). Between the trimmed V and J ends, which lost 0 bases and 0 bases, there was a span of 8 bases. The CDR3 DNA follows: TGTGCCAGCAGCTTGGGACAGACAAGCACAGATACGCAGTATTTT. Translating gives CASSLGQTSTDTQYF.

The J gene is TRBJ2-7, the V gene TRBV5-6; TRBD1 matches at 8 bases. The CDR3 extends over 13 amino acids. CDR1 is SGHDT, CDR2 YYEEEE, per germline. J gave up 3 bases and V 3 bases, and 2 bases lay outside the gene matches. CDR3: CASSYGTGYEQYF. CDR3 nucleotides: TGTGCCAGCAGCTACGGGACAGGCTACGAGCAGTACTTC.

The genes are TRBV28 and TRBJ2-7; D is unclear. Germline lookup yields CDR1 MDHEN and CDR2 SYDVKM. V lost 3 bases, J lost 3 bases, and 9 bases lay in between. The CDR3 is made up of 13 amino acids. This CDR3 reads CASSLSQRYEQYF. The CDR3 nucleotides read TGTGCCAGCAGTTTGTCCCAGCGCTACGAGCAGTACTTC.

The chain combines TRBV7-9 with TRBJ2-3; a weak D match, TRBD2 (6 bases). V lost 5 bases, J lost 2 bases, and 14 bases lay in between. The germline V gene encodes CDR1 SEHNR and CDR2 FQNEAQ (reference sequence). The CDR3 consists of 15 residues. The CDR3, as DNA: TGTGCCAGCAGCCCGGGACTTGATGTCACAGATACGCAGTATTTT. Translation gives CASSPGLDVTDTQYF.

CDR3 sequence: CASSFRAGTGSYEQYF. The CDR3 coding sequence is TGCGCCAGCAGCTTCCGGGCCGGGACAGGTTCCTACGAGCAGTACTTC. The chain combines TRBV5-1 with TRBJ2-7, with TRBD1 matching 8 bases. CDR1 is SGHRS, CDR2 YFSETQ, per germline. The CDR3 is made up of 16 amino acids. V dropped 2 bases and J dropped 1; count of bases not matched to a gene: 8.

The genes are TRBV9 and TRBJ1-2; D is perhaps TRBD1 (5 bases). The V end was cut by 0 bases, the J end by 2 bases, with 8 bases between. Germline V gene lookup returns CDR1 SGDLS and CDR2 YYNGEE. This CDR3 contains 14 residues. The CDR3 region is CASSVGSGNYGYTF. As DNA, the CDR3 is TGTGCCAGCAGCGTAGGGTCAGGGAACTATGGCTACACCTTC.

V usage is TRBV19 and J usage is TRBJ1-6; D gene uncertain. The CDR3 sequence is 15 residues long. Trimming left V 4 bases short and J 7 bases short, with 14 bases between. Germline assignment: CDR1 LNHDA and CDR2 SQIVND (reference sequence). The CDR3 protein is CASSTARDGNSPLHF. The CDR3 bases are TGTGCCAGTAGTACCGCCCGGGATGGAAATTCACCCCTCCACTTT.

This chain links TRBV7-2 with TRBJ2-7; unclear D gene. This CDR3 region has 14 residues. Trimming cost V 1 base and J 2 bases, with 9 bases left between them. The germline gives CDR1 SGHTA, CDR2 FQGNSA. DNA for the CDR3: TGTGCCAGCAGCTTAGTTTCTGTCCCCTACGAGCAGTACTTC. The encoded protein is CASSLVSVPYEQYF.

The J gene is TRBJ1-1, the V gene TRBV7-6, with no clear D. The germline CDR1 and CDR2 sequences are SGHVS and FNYEAQ. V lost 2 bases, J lost 5 bases, and 18 bases lay in between. The CDR3 has 16 amino acids. The CDR3 nucleotides read TGTGCCAGCAGCTTAAAGGACTCCGTATTAGGGACTGAAGCTTTCTTT. It yields the protein CASSLKDSVLGTEAFF.

This rearrangement joins TRBV10-1 to TRBJ1-1, with 7 bases fitting TRBD1. The germline V gene has CDR1 WNHNN and CDR2 SYGVQD (reference sequence). The ends lost 4 bases at V and 5 bases at J; junction bases unmatched: 4. CDR3 length: 13 amino acids. CDR3 sequence (DNA): TGCGCCAGCAGTGGACAGGGCCGGACTGAAGCTTTCTTT. Encoded protein: CASSGQGRTEAFF.

The chain couples TRBV5-4 to TRBJ2-5, with D uncertain. The germline CDR1 and CDR2 sequences are SGHNT and YYREEE (reference sequence). Trimming pared 0 bases from V and 4 bases from J, leaving 7 bases between. CDR3 length: 13 amino acids. The CDR3 loop reads CASSLARGETQYF. CDR3 DNA: TGTGCCAGCAGCTTGGCTAGAGGAGAGACCCAGTACTTC.

This clone turned up a few times. The chain couples TRBV5-1 to TRBJ2-7, with TRBD2 identical over 8 bases. The J segment lost 5 bases and the V segment lost 3 bases, leaving 16 bases of the junction unmatched. Germline CDR1 is SGHRS and CDR2 is YFSETQ. The CDR3 covers 17 residues. In DNA form, the CDR3 reads TGCGCCAGCAGCTGGTTAAATAGCGGGGAGGTAGTTCACGAGCAGTACTTC. Its protein is CASSWLNSGEVVHEQYF. Variable domain in full (rest from reference TRBV5-1 and TRBJ2-7): KAGVTQTPRYLIKTRGQQVTLSCSPISGHRSVSWYQQTPGQGLQFLFEYFSETQRNKGNFPGRFSGRQFSNSRSEMNVSTLELGDSALYLCASSWLNSGEVVHEQYFGPGTRLTVT.

This sequence joins TRBV18 and TRBJ2-2; 8 bases are shared with TRBD2. The germline V gene encodes CDR1 KGHSH and CDR2 LQKENI. The length of the CDR3 is 17 residues. With 3 bases clipped from V and 1 base from J, the junction kept 7 bases outside the gene matches. The CDR3 region has the DNA TGTGCCAGCTCACCGACACTACTAGCGGAGAACACCGGGGAGCTGTTTTTT. Protein sequence: CASSPTLLAENTGELFF. Drawing the rest from reference TRBV18 and TRBJ2-2, the complete variable domain is NAGVMQNPRHLVRRRGQEARLRCSPMKGHSHVYWYRQLPEEGLKFMVYLQKENIIDESGMPKERFSAEFPKEGPSILRIQQVVRGDSAAYFCASSPTLLAENTGELFFGEGSRLTVL.

CDR3 DNA sequence: TGCGCCAGCAGCCAAGATCTCGGGGGTTCACCCCTCCACTTT. This encodes CASSQDLGGSPLHF. The rearrangement uses TRBV4-1 and TRBJ1-6; perhaps TRBD1 as D (5 bases). Deletions cut 0 bases from V and 9 bases from J, with 9 bases between. This CDR3 is built from 14 residues. Germline CDR1 MGHRA, CDR2 YSYEKL.

The V gene is TRBV24-1, the J gene TRBJ1-2; 7 positions match TRBD1. Unmatched junction bases numbered 1, after V lost 3 bases and J lost 4 bases. Germline CDR1 and CDR2: KGHDR and SFDVKD. The CDR3 is made up of 13 amino acids. The CDR3 DNA follows: TGTGCCACCAGTGATGGGACAGCCTATGGCTACACCTTC. Encoded protein: CATSDGTAYGYTF.